This record concerns one T cell receptor beta chain sequence. The data were obtained in a study of blood T cell repertoires in COVID-19. Study overall: The origin of the acute and convalescent COVID-19 samples was the United States, Italy and Spain. From T cells, B-cell-depleted T cells, or PBMCs came the material, which was cDNA or gDNA.

Some clones are missing from TCRdb's copy, which holds only in-frame ones; the method was immunoSEQ multiplex PCR. The sample has a few hundred thousand clones; more than 70% are singletons. The V and J ends lost 0 bases and 3 bases, in that order; junction bases with no gene match: 6. In germline, CDR1 is LGHDT, CDR2 YNNKEL (reference sequence). This CDR3 comprises 17 residues. Sequencing was performed on peripheral blood. The receptor was isolated from a man younger than 30 who had recovered from COVID-19. The rearrangement uses TRBV3-1 (or the pseudogene TRBV3-2) and TRBJ2-7; 12 nucleotides align to TRBD2. The DNA for the CDR3 is TGTGCCAGCAGCCAAGATGGACTAGCGGGATTCCACTACGAGCAGTACTTC. Amino acid sequence: CASSQDGLAGFHYEQYF.